This entry features one T cell receptor beta chain sequence. The data belong to a study of cytomegalovirus exposure and HLA in healthy donors. Germline CDR1 and CDR2: GTSNPN and SVGIG (reference sequence). Trimming removed 0 bases from V and 10 bases from J, with 13 bases in between. The length of the CDR3 is 12 residues. Profiling relied on immunoSEQ multiplex PCR, and the TCRdb table lists in-frame clones only, not all of them. The sample has roughly 48,000 clones, 94% seen once; the top ten hold around 8%. The chain joins TRBV30 to TRBJ2-7; a weak D match, TRBD2 (6 bases). The receptor's source is a woman aged 18-29 years in good health and CMV-seropositive. Sequencing was performed on PBMCs. CDR3 DNA: TGTGCCTGGAGTGTAGGGTGGGACTTTCAGTACTTC. Protein product: CAWSVGWDFQYF.